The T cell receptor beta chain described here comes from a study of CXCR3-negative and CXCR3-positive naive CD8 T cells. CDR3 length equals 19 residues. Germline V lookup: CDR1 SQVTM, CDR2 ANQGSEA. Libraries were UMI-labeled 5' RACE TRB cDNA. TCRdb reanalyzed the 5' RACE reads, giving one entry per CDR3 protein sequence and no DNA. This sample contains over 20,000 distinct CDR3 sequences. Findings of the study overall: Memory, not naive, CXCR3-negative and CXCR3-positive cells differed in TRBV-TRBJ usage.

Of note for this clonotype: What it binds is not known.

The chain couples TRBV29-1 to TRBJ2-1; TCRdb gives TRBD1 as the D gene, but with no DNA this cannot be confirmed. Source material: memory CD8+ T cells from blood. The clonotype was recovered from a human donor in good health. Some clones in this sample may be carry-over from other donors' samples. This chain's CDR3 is CSVWWFVEEQTGEANEQFF.